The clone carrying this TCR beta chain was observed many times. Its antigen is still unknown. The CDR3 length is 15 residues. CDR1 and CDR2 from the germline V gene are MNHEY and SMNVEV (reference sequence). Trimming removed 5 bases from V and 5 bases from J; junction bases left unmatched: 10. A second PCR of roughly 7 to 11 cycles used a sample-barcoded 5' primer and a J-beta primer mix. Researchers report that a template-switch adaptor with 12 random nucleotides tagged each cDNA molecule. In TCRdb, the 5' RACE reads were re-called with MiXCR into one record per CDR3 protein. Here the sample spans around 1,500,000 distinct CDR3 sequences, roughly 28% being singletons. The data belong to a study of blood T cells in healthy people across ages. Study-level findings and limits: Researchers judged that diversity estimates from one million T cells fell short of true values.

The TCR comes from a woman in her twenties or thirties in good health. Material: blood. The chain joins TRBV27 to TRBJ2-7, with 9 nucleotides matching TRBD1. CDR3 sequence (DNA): TGTGCCAGCAGTCTCACCGGGACAGGGTATGACGAGCAGTACTTC. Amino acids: CASSLTGTGYDEQYF.